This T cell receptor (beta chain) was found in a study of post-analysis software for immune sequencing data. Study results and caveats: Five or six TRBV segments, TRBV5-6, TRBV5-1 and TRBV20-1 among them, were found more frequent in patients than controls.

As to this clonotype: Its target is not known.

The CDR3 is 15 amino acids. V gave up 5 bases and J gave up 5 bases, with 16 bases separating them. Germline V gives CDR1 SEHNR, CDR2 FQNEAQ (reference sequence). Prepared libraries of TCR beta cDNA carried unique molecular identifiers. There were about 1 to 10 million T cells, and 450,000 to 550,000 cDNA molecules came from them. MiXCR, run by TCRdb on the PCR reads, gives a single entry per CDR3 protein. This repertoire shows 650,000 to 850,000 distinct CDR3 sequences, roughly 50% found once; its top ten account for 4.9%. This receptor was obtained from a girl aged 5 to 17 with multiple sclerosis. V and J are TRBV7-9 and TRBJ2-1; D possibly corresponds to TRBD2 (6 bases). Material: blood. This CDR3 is CASSARDSANNEQFF. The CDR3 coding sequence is TGTGCCAGCAGCGCACGGGACTCCGCCAACAATGAGCAGTTCTTC.